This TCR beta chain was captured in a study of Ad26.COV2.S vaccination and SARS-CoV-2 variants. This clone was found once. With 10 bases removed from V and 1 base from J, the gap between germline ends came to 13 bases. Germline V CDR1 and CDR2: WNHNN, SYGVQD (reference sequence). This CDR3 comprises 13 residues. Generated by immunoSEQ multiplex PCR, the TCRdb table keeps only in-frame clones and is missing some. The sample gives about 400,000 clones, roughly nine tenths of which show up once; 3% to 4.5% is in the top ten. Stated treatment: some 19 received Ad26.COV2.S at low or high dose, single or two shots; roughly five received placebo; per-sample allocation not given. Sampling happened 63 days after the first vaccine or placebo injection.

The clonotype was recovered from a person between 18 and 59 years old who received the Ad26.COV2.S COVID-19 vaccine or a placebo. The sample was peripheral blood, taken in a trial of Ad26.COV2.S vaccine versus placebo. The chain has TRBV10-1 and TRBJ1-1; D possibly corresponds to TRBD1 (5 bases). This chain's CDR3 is CATRQSPNTEAFF. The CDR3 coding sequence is TGCGCCACTCGACAGTCCCCGAACACTGAAGCTTTCTTT.